Listed below are T cell receptor beta chains from one sample, sequenced in a study of cytomegalovirus exposure and HLA in healthy donors. Data came from immunoSEQ multiplex PCR; TCRdb stores just in-frame clones and leaves some out. The repertoire consists of around 100,000 clones, with over 75% occurring once and the leading ten covering 2% to 3%. Sequencing was performed on PBMCs. These TCRs come from a woman aged 18-30 years in good health and CMV-seronegative. The CDR3 runs from the conserved cysteine through the conserved F or W. A D gene is named only where the DNA matches it firmly. Clone size, where shown, is once, few, many, or a class for clones that have expanded.

J | D | V | size | CDR3 | DNA
TRBJ2-5 | - | TRBV5-4 | - | CASSLDGGPQETQYF | TGTGCCAGCAGCTTGGACGGGGGTCCCCAAGAGACCCAGTACTTC
TRBJ2-6 | - | TRBV5-6 | - | CASSRGISGANVLTF | TGTGCCAGCTCGCGGGGAATCTCTGGGGCCAACGTCCTGACTTTC
TRBJ2-2 | - | TRBV6-5 | - | CASSRTDSNTGELFF | TGTGCCAGCAGTCGGACAGACTCTAACACCGGGGAGCTGTTTTTT
TRBJ2-1 | TRBD1 | TRBV5-1 | - | CASSLGDRGNEQFF | TGCGCCAGCAGCTTAGGGGACAGGGGCAATGAGCAGTTCTTC
TRBJ1-2 | TRBD1 | TRBV28 | once | CASGTGDGYTF | TGTGCCAGCGGGACAGGGGATGGCTACACCTTC
TRBJ2-5 | TRBD2 | TRBV6-6 | - | CASSRDYRETQYF | TGTGCCAGCAGCCGGGACTATCGAGAGACCCAGTACTTC
TRBJ1-5 | - | TRBV28 | - | CASSLRGGQGQPQHF | TGTGCCAGCAGTTTACGAGGTGGGCAGGGCCAGCCCCAGCATTTT
TRBJ1-4 | - | TRBV10-3 | - | CAIRGGPTNEKLFF | TGTGCCATCAGGGGGGGGCCAACTAATGAAAAACTGTTTTTT
TRBJ2-5 | TRBD1 | TRBV19 | - | CASSRTPGGGETQYF | TGTGCCAGTAGTAGAACCCCAGGGGGTGGGGAGACCCAGTACTTC
TRBJ1-1 | - | TRBV7-9 | - | CASSFNISGGSDTEAFF | TGTGCCAGCAGCTTCAATATATCGGGAGGGTCGGACACTGAAGCTTTCTTT
TRBJ2-1 | - | TRBV7-2 | - | CASSHSQGYNEQFF | TGTGCCAGCAGTCATTCCCAGGGGTACAATGAGCAGTTCTTC
TRBJ2-6 | TRBD1 | TRBV11-2 | once | CASSFHRGSGANVLTF | TGTGCCAGCAGCTTCCACAGGGGCTCTGGGGCCAACGTCCTGACTTTC
TRBJ2-2 | - | TRBV28 | - | CASSSGTRNTGELFF | TGTGCCAGCAGTTCCGGGACACGGAACACCGGGGAGCTGTTTTTT
TRBJ1-1 | TRBD1 | TRBV28 | few | CASKWTGERGTEAFF | TGTGCCAGCAAGTGGACAGGGGAGCGGGGCACTGAAGCTTTCTTT
TRBJ2-1 | - | TRBV6-1 | once | CASAKLVEQFF | TGTGCCAGCGCGAAGTTGGTCGAGCAGTTCTTC
TRBJ1-2 | - | TRBV4-2 | - | CASSQDRGPGSGYTF | TGTGCCAGCAGCCAAGATCGGGGCCCCGGGAGTGGCTACACCTTC
TRBJ2-3 | - | TRBV13 | - | CASSRGGMADTQYF | TGTGCCAGCAGTCGCGGGGGCATGGCAGATACGCAGTATTTT
TRBJ1-5 | - | TRBV27 | once | CASSLLAIGNQPQHF | TGTGCCAGCAGTCTCCTCGCGATAGGCAATCAGCCCCAGCATTTT
TRBJ2-1 | - | TRBV7-5 | - | CATHPGAGEYDEQFF | TGTGCCACCCACCCCGGAGCGGGAGAGTACGATGAGCAGTTCTTC
TRBJ2-1 | TRBD2 | TRBV9 | few | CASSATRTSNEQFF | TGTGCCAGCAGCGCTACCCGGACTAGCAATGAGCAGTTCTTC
TRBJ2-2 | - | TRBV9 | - | CASSVGGNGELFF | TGTGCCAGCAGCGTTGGAGGGAACGGGGAGCTGTTTTTT
TRBJ2-2 | - | TRBV7-8 | - | CASSATAQGTGELFF | TGTGCCAGCAGCGCAACAGCACAGGGCACCGGGGAGCTGTTTTTT
TRBJ1-2 | TRBD1 | TRBV7-9 | - | CASSFPRGRAYGYTF | TGTGCCAGCAGCTTCCCCAGGGGGCGCGCCTATGGCTACACCTTC
TRBJ2-5 | - | TRBV7-8 | - | CASSLRVAEVQETQYF | TGTGCCAGCAGCTTAAGGGTAGCGGAGGTCCAAGAGACCCAGTACTTC